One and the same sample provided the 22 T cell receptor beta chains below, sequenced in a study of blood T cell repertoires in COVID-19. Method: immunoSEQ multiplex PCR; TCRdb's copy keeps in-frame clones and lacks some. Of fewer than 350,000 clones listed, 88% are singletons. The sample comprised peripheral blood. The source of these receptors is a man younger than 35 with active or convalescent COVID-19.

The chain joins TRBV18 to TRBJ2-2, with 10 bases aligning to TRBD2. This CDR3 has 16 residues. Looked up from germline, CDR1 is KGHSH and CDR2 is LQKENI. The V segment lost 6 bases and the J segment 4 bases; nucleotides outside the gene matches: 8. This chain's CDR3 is CASSKRGGTGTGELFF. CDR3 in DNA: TGTGCCAGCTCCAAGCGGGGGGGCACCGGCACCGGGGAGCTGTTTTTT.

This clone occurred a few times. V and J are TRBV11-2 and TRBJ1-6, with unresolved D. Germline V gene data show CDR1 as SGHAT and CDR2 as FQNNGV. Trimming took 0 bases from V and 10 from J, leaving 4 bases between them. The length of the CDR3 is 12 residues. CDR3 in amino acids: CASSLERSPLHF. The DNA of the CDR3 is TGTGCCAGCAGCTTAGAGCGATCACCCCTCCACTTT.

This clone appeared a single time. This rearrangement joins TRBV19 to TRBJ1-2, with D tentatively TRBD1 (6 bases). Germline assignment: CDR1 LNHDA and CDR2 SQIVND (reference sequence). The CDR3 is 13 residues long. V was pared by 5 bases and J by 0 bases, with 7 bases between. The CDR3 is CASSAGANYGYTF. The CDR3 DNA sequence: TGTGCCAGTAGTGCAGGGGCTAACTATGGCTACACCTTC. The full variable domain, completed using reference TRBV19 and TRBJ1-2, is DGGITQSPKYLFRKEGQNVTLSCEQNLNHDAMYWYRQDPGQGLRLIYYSQIVNDFQKGDIAEGYSVSREKKESFPLTVTSAQKNPTAFYLCASSAGANYGYTFGSGTRLTVV.

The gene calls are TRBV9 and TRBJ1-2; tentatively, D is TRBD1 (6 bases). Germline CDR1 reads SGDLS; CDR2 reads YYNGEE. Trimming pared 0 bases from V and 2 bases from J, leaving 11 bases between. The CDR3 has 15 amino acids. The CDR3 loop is CASSVGAGTNYGYTF. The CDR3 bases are TGTGCCAGCAGCGTAGGGGCAGGGACAAACTATGGCTACACCTTC.

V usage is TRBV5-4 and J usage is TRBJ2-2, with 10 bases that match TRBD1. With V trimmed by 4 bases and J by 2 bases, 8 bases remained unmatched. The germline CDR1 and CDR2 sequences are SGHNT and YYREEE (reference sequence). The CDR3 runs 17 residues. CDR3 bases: TGTGCCAGCAGCCCCGAGGGGGACAGGGGTAACACCGGGGAGCTGTTTTTT. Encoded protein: CASSPEGDRGNTGELFF.

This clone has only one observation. The CDR3: CASSPVRGGVVEQYF. The DNA for the CDR3 is TGTGCCAGCAGCCCGGTACGTGGGGGGGTTGTCGAGCAGTACTTC. V and J are TRBV11-2 and TRBJ2-7, with 7 positions matching TRBD2. The junction had 13 bases not matched to a gene; V was cut back by 5 bases and J by 6 bases. Germline V gives CDR1 SGHAT, CDR2 FQNNGV. The CDR3 is 15 amino acids.

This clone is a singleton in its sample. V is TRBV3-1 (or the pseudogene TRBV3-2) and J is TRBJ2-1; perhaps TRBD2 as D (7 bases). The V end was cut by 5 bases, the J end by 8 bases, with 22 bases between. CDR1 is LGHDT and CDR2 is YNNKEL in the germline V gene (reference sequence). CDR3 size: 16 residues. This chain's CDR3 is CASSSDWGGPTDEQFF. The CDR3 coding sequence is TGTGCCAGCAGCTCAGACTGGGGGGGGCCTACGGATGAGCAGTTCTTC.

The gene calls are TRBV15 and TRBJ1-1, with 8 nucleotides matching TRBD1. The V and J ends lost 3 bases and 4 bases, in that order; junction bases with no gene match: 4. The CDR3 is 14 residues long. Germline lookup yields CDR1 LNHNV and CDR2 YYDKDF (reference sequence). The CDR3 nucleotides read TGTGCCACCAGCAGGACAGGGGTCGGCACTGAAGCTTTCTTT. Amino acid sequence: CATSRTGVGTEAFF.

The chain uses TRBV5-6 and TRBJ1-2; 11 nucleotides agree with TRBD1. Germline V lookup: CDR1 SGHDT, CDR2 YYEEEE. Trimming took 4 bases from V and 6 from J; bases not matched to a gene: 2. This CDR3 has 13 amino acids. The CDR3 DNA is TGTGCCAGCAGCGGGACAGGGGGGGATGGCTACACCTTC. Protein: CASSGTGGDGYTF.

The CDR3 reads CASSYTGNQPQHF. Here the CDR3 DNA reads TGTGCCAGCAGTTATACAGGGAATCAGCCCCAGCATTTT. This chain joins TRBV6-5 and TRBJ1-5; perhaps TRBD1 as D (6 bases). V was clipped by 3 bases and J by 4 bases, with 7 bases between them. This CDR3 region has 13 residues. The germline gives CDR1 MNHEY, CDR2 SVGAGI.

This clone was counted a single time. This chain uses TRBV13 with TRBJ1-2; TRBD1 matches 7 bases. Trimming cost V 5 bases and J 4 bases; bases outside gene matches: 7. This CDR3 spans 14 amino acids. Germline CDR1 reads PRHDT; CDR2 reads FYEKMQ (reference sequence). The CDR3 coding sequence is TGTGCCAGCAGCCTCGGGACAGCACTCTATGGCTACACCTTC. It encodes CASSLGTALYGYTF.

The CDR3 nucleotides read TGTGCCAGCAGTTTTGCAGACTACGAGCAGTACTTC. This gives the protein CASSFADYEQYF. This rearrangement joins TRBV12-3 or TRBV12-4 to TRBJ2-7; D uncertain. The CDR3 extends over 12 amino acids. The V gene lost 3 bases and the J gene lost 3 bases, with 6 bases spanning the gap.

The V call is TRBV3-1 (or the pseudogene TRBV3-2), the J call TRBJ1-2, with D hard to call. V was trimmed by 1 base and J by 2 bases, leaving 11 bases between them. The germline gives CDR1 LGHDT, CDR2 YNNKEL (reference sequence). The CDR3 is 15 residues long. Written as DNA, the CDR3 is TGTGCCAGCAGCCAAGTGGGCCAGCTGAACTATGGCTACACCTTC. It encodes CASSQVGQLNYGYTF.

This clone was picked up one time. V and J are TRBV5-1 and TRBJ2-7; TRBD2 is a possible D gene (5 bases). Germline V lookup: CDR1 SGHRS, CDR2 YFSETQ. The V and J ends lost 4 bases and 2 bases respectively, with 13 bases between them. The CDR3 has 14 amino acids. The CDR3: CASSPTGSTYEQYF. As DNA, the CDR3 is TGCGCCAGCAGCCCCACGGGGAGCACCTACGAGCAGTACTTC.

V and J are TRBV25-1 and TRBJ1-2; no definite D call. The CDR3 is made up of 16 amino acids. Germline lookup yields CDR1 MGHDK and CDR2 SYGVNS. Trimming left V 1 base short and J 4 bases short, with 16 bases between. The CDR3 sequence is CASSEFDIRLGYGYTF. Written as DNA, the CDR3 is TGTGCCAGCAGTGAATTTGACATCCGACTAGGCTATGGCTACACCTTC.

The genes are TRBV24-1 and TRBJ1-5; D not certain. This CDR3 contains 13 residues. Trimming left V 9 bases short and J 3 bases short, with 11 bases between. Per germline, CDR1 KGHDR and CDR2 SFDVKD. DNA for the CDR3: TGTGCCACCGACGGTGGGCCCAATCAGCCCCAGCATTTT. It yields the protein CATDGGPNQPQHF.

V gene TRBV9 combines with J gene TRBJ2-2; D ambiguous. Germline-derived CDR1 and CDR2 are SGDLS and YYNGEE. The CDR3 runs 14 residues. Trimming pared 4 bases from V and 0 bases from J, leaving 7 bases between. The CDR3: CASSPYANTGELFF. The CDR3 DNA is TGTGCCAGCAGCCCCTATGCGAACACCGGGGAGCTGTTTTTT.

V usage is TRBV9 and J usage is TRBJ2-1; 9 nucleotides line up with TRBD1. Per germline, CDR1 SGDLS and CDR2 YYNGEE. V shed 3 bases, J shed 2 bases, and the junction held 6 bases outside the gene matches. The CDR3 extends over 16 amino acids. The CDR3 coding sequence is TGTGCCAGCAGCGGGTCCGGGACAGGGACCTACAATGAGCAGTTCTTC. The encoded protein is CASSGSGTGTYNEQFF.

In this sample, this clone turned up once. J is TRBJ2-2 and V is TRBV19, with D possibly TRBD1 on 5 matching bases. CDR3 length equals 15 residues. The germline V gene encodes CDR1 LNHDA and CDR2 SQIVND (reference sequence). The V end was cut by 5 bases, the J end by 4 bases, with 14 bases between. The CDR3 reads CASSPSAGFTGELFF. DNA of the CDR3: TGTGCCAGTAGTCCAAGCGCAGGGTTCACCGGGGAGCTGTTTTTT.

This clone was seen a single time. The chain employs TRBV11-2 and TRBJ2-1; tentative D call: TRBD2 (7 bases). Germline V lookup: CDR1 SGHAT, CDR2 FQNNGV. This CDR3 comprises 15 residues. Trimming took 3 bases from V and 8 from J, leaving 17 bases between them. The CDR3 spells CASSFGARGRDEQFF. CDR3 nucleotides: TGTGCCAGCAGCTTCGGGGCTAGGGGGAGGGATGAGCAGTTCTTC.

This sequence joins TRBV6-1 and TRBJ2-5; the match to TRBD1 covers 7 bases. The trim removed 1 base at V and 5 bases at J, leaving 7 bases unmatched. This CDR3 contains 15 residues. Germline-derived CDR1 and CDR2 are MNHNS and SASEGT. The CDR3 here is CASSEDRGLRETQYF. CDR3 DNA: TGTGCCAGCAGTGAAGATAGGGGGCTGCGGGAGACCCAGTACTTC.

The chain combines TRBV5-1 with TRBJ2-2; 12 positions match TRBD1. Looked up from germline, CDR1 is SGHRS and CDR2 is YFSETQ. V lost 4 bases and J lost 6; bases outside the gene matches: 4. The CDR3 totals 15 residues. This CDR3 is CASSPGTGGSGELFF. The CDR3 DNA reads TGCGCCAGCAGCCCCGGGACAGGGGGCTCCGGGGAGCTGTTTTTT.